This entry lists 12 T cell receptor beta chains sequenced from one sample in a study of CD8 T cells in Susac syndrome. It was with random hexamers that 0.5 to 1 ug RNA was reverse transcribed. TCRdb redid the calling of the immunoSEQ multiplex PCR reads with MiXCR, one entry per CDR3 protein. Seen here are some 300,000 distinct CDR3 sequences, roughly 85% observed once, and the top ten hold about 0.22%. Sequenced sample: CD8+ T cells from PBMCs. These receptors were obtained from a human donor with multiple sclerosis.

V is TRBV19 and J is TRBJ2-1, with 14 bases identical to TRBD2. Germline V CDR1 and CDR2: LNHDA, SQIVND (reference sequence). V shed 0 bases and J 15 bases; nucleotides not matched to a gene: 16. The CDR3 is 18 residues long. CDR3 loop: CASSIDLAQPGLAGAPFF. The DNA of the CDR3 is TGTGCCAGTAGTATAGATCTGGCACAGCCGGGACTAGCGGGAGCGCCGTTCTTC.

CDR3 nucleotide sequence: TGTGCCAGCAGCTTGGCCGAGACTCCGGACGAGCAGTACTTC. Protein sequence: CASSLAETPDEQYF. The chain combines TRBV5-6 with TRBJ2-7; D unclear. The CDR3 extends over 14 amino acids. Trimming removed 0 bases at V and 5 bases at J, with 12 bases between. Germline values: CDR1 SGHDT, CDR2 YYEEEE.

This chain connects TRBV20-1 to TRBJ1-1; 10 nucleotides agree with TRBD1. CDR3 length equals 15 residues. Per the germline V gene, CDR1 is DFQATT and CDR2 is SNEGSKA (reference sequence). The V gene end was trimmed by 0 bases and the J gene end by 5 bases; junction bases not matched to a gene: 6. The CDR3 region is CSAREIPGQGTEAFF. CDR3 DNA sequence: TGCAGTGCTAGAGAAATCCCGGGACAGGGGACTGAAGCTTTCTTT.

J is TRBJ2-1 and V is TRBV20-1, with 8 bases aligning to TRBD1. The CDR3 is 13 amino acids. In germline, CDR1 is DFQATT, CDR2 SNEGSKA (reference sequence). With V trimmed by 2 bases and J by 6 bases, 3 bases remained unmatched. The CDR3 spells CSARQGAVNEQFF. CDR3 nucleotide sequence: TGCAGTGCTAGACAGGGGGCGGTCAATGAGCAGTTCTTC.

The chain combines TRBV5-5 with TRBJ1-2, with 8 nucleotides matching TRBD1. V gave up 4 bases and J gave up 0 bases; unmatched junction bases: 5. The CDR3 runs to 15 residues. CDR1 is SGHKS, CDR2 YYEKEE, per germline (reference sequence). CDR3 sequence reads: CASSPGQVANYGYTF. In nucleotides, the CDR3 is TGTGCCAGCAGCCCGGGACAGGTAGCTAACTATGGCTACACCTTC. Drawing the rest from reference TRBV5-5 and TRBJ1-2, the complete variable domain is DAGVTQSPTHLIKTRGQQVTLRCSPISGHKSVSWYQQVLGQGPQFIFQYYEKEERGRGNFPDRFSARQFPNYSSELNVNALLLGDSALYLCASSPGQVANYGYTFGSGTRLTVV.

The chain couples TRBV7-9 to TRBJ2-1, with TRBD2 matching over 10 bases. The CDR3 totals 17 residues. Germline-derived CDR1 and CDR2 are SEHNR and FQNEAQ (reference sequence). V shed 2 bases, J shed 0 bases, and the junction held 4 bases outside the gene matches. Here the CDR3 reads CASSLRLAGRSYNEQFF. The CDR3 region has the DNA TGTGCCAGCAGCTTACGACTAGCGGGCCGCTCCTACAATGAGCAGTTCTTC.

This chain joins TRBV29-1 and TRBJ1-4, with D tentatively TRBD1 (5 bases). Germline V gene lookup returns CDR1 SQVTM and CDR2 ANQGSEA. The CDR3 length is 14 residues. Deletions cut 7 bases from V and 4 bases from J, with 16 bases between. The DNA for the CDR3 is TGCAGCGCCAGCGGCGACAGCCATAATGAAAAACTGTTTTTT. The encoded protein is CSASGDSHNEKLFF.

The chain has TRBV18 and TRBJ1-4; a weak D match, TRBD1 (5 bases). The CDR3 totals 17 residues. V was trimmed by 2 bases and J by 8 bases, leaving 21 bases between them. Germline V gene lookup returns CDR1 KGHSH and CDR2 LQKENI. The CDR3 region is CASSPSTEGQGREKLFF. The CDR3 nucleotides read TGTGCCAGCTCACCAAGTACCGAGGGGCAGGGCCGCGAAAAACTGTTTTTT.

This clonotype was seen only once. The V gene is TRBV15, the J gene TRBJ1-3, with TRBD1 identical over 9 bases. Per the germline V gene, CDR1 is LNHNV and CDR2 is YYDKDF (reference sequence). Trimming removed 1 base from V and 4 bases from J; junction bases left unmatched: 11. The CDR3 consists of 18 residues. The chain's CDR3 is CATSRVTGGKGLGNTIYF. The CDR3 DNA reads TGTGCCACCAGCAGAGTCACAGGGGGCAAGGGATTAGGAAACACCATATATTTT.

The chain is built from TRBV6-1 and TRBJ2-1, with D possibly called TRBD1 or TRBD2 (5 bases each). CDR1 and CDR2 (germline): MNHNS, SASEGT. V lost 4 bases and J 3 bases, leaving 22 bases between the germline ends. The length of the CDR3 is 18 residues. CDR3 nucleotide sequence: TGTGCCAGCAGTGTCCATGTCAGGGACCAGCCCCTCTACAATGAGCAGTTCTTC. Its translation is CASSVHVRDQPLYNEQFF.

The sample holds a few counts of this clonotype. This chain connects TRBV15 to TRBJ2-7; perhaps TRBD1 as D (6 bases). CDR3 length: 14 amino acids. Trimming removed 6 bases at V and 1 base at J, with 13 bases between. Germline V lookup: CDR1 LNHNV, CDR2 YYDKDF (reference sequence). CDR3 in amino acids: CATRGVGGSYEQYF. Here the CDR3 DNA reads TGTGCCACCAGGGGAGTAGGGGGTTCCTACGAGCAGTACTTC.

The V call is TRBV6-6, the J call TRBJ2-7, with D possibly TRBD2 on 6 matching bases. Trimming left V 7 bases short and J 0 bases short, with 19 bases between. CDR1 and CDR2 from the germline V gene are MNHNY and SVGAGI (reference sequence). This CDR3 is 16 amino acids long. This chain's CDR3 is CASTNKGVRDSYEQYF. The CDR3 nucleotides read TGTGCCAGCACCAACAAAGGGGTGCGGGACTCCTACGAGCAGTACTTC.